Below are 28 T cell receptor beta chains sequenced from a single sample in a study of long-term antiretroviral therapy in people with HIV (dated 2022 in TCRdb). The immunoSEQ hsTCRB v3.0 assay was used at survey level resolution to sequence the TRB variable region. This immuneACCESS table, as held by TCRdb, lists in-frame sequences with V and J called but not all clones. Of the missing ones, under half trace to an unresolved V gene in checked studies; the others have no known cause. For this sample the table gives tens of thousands of clones, of which roughly 82% were detected only once. The ten largest clones capture approximately 19% of the sample. This material consisted of unsorted PBMCs, taken 0.1 years before starting antiretroviral therapy. The receptors stem from a man younger than 35 with HIV.

The sample holds one count of this clone. The chain has TRBV4-3 and TRBJ2-1; possible D gene TRBD1, 5 bases. Trimming took 0 bases from V and 7 from J, leaving 16 bases between them. From germline, CDR1 is LGHNA and CDR2 YSLEER. This CDR3 has 16 amino acids. CDR3 amino acids: CASSQDGQGRLNEQFF. CDR3 sequence (DNA): TGCGCCAGCAGCCAAGATGGGCAGGGCAGGTTAAATGAGCAGTTCTTC.

This chain uses TRBV11-2 with TRBJ2-2, with 7 bases aligning to TRBD1. Germline V CDR1 and CDR2: SGHAT, FQNNGV. V lost 5 bases and J lost 0; bases outside the gene matches: 6. CDR3 length: 16 amino acids. In nucleotides, the CDR3 is TGTGCCAGCAGCCCTTCGGACAGGTCGAACACCGGGGAGCTGTTTTTT. Its translation is CASSPSDRSNTGELFF.

This rearrangement joins TRBV29-1 to TRBJ1-4; D not resolved. Germline assignment: CDR1 SQVTM and CDR2 ANQGSEA. V lost 7 bases and J lost 3, with 15 bases in between. The CDR3 loop spans 14 amino acids. CDR3 residues: CSARRAEPNEKLFF. CDR3 nucleotide sequence: TGCAGCGCCCGAAGGGCAGAACCTAATGAAAAACTGTTTTTT.

V gene TRBV30 combines with J gene TRBJ2-1; D uncertain. The germline V gene encodes CDR1 GTSNPN and CDR2 SVGIG (reference sequence). This CDR3 spans 13 amino acids. The V end lost 4 bases, the J end lost 2 bases, and 9 bases lay between the germline ends. The CDR3 DNA follows: TGTGCCTGGAAACAGCAAACCTACAATGAGCAGTTCTTC. It is translated as CAWKQQTYNEQFF. Supplemented by reference TRBV30 and TRBJ2-1, the full variable domain reads SQTIHQWPATLVQPVGSPLSLECTVEGTSNPNLYWYRQAAGRGLQLLFYSVGIGQISSEVPQNLSASRPQDRQFILSSKKLLLSDSGFYLCAWKQQTYNEQFFGPGTRLTVL.

This chain connects TRBV2 to TRBJ1-1; D gene unclear. The CDR3 has 13 amino acids. CDR1 and CDR2 (germline): SNHLY, FYNNEI. Trimming stripped 2 bases from V and 6 bases from J, with 10 bases between. The CDR3 spells CASSEWRVPEAFF. The CDR3 DNA sequence: TGTGCCAGCAGTGAATGGCGCGTCCCTGAAGCTTTCTTT.

In its sample, this clone was seen once. The chain employs TRBV5-1 and TRBJ2-7; D is uncertain. V was trimmed by 0 bases and J by 0 bases, leaving 10 bases between them. Germline CDR1 SGHRS, CDR2 YFSETQ. The CDR3 loop spans 15 amino acids. The CDR3: CASSLVSRYSYEQYF. The CDR3 coding sequence is TGCGCCAGCAGCTTGGTGTCGCGCTACTCCTACGAGCAGTACTTC.

The CDR3 bases are TGTGCCAGCAGCTTAGTAGGAGGTTCCTCCTACAATGAGCAGTTCTTC. Translation gives CASSLVGGSSYNEQFF. The rearrangement uses TRBV7-2 and TRBJ2-1, with D tentatively TRBD2 (5 bases). The length of the CDR3 is 16 residues. V lost 1 base to trimming and J lost 0 bases, with 10 bases between them. CDR1 is SGHTA, CDR2 FQGNSA, per germline.

This CDR3 is CASSLWSGTTEPQYF. CDR3 DNA sequence: TGTGCCAGCAGTTTATGGTCAGGGACCACAGAACCGCAGTATTTT. J is TRBJ2-3 and V is TRBV27; D could derive from TRBD1 or TRBD2 (5 bases each). The ends were cut back, 1 base at V and 10 bases at J, with 18 bases in the middle. The CDR3 is 15 amino acids. Germline V CDR1 and CDR2: MNHEY, SMNVEV (reference sequence).

V is TRBV12-5 and J is TRBJ2-7; a possible D gene is TRBD1 (5 bases). The CDR3 has 11 residues. Trimming pared 9 bases from V and 5 bases from J, leaving 11 bases between. CDR1 and CDR2 from the germline V gene are LGHNT and FRNRAP. The DNA for the CDR3 is TGTGCTAGCTCAGGGTCCCACGAGCAGTACTTC. This sequence encodes CASSGSHEQYF.

The V and J genes are TRBV6-5 and TRBJ2-3, with 8 positions matching TRBD2. The length of the CDR3 is 14 residues. The trim removed 0 bases at V and 7 bases at J, leaving 3 bases unmatched. Germline values: CDR1 MNHEY, CDR2 SVGAGI. This chain's CDR3 is CASSYSASGHTQYF. The CDR3 nucleotides are TGTGCCAGCAGTTACTCCGCTAGCGGGCATACGCAGTATTTT.

The chain combines TRBV28 with TRBJ2-5; a weak D match, TRBD1 (5 bases). V was cut by 2 bases and J by 4 bases, with 20 bases left in between. The CDR3 has 17 residues. CDR1 is MDHEN and CDR2 is SYDVKM in the germline V gene. The CDR3 sequence: CASSLMQGSSLIETQYF. CDR3 sequence (DNA): TGTGCCAGCAGTTTAATGCAGGGCAGTAGTCTGATAGAGACCCAGTACTTC.

In this sample, this clone turned up once. The J gene is TRBJ1-5, the V gene TRBV19; tentative D call: TRBD1 (6 bases). The germline gives CDR1 LNHDA, CDR2 SQIVND (reference sequence). The CDR3 runs 15 residues. Deletions cut 6 bases from V and 1 base from J, with 13 bases between. The CDR3 nucleotides are TGTGCCAGTAGGCGTACAGGGTTCAGCAATCAGCCCCAGCATTTT. Amino acids: CASRRTGFSNQPQHF.

This rearrangement joins TRBV6-1 to TRBJ1-2; a weak D match, TRBD1 (6 bases). V was pared by 0 bases and J by 6 bases, with 14 bases between. The CDR3 covers 15 residues. The V gene's germline CDR1 is MNHNS and CDR2 SASEGT. Here the CDR3 DNA reads TGTGCCAGCAGTGAAGCCCACGACAGGTTCAATGGCTACACCTTC. Translating it yields CASSEAHDRFNGYTF.

The chain joins TRBV30 to TRBJ1-2; tentative D call: TRBD1 (6 bases). Germline V gene data show CDR1 as GTSNPN and CDR2 as SVGIG (reference sequence). V lost 3 bases to trimming and J lost 3 bases, with 17 bases between them. This CDR3 spans 15 amino acids. CDR3 loop: CAWSQGQTRDYGYTF. CDR3 bases: TGTGCCTGGAGCCAGGGACAAACCCGTGACTATGGCTACACCTTC.

The table lists this clone with a few counts. The chain couples TRBV11-2 to TRBJ2-7; possible D gene TRBD1, 5 bases. Trimming pared 1 base from V and 2 bases from J, leaving 6 bases between. Germline CDR1 is SGHAT and CDR2 is FQNNGV. CDR3 length: 13 amino acids. CDR3 coding DNA: TGTGCCAGCAGCTTAGGACAGCCCTACGAGCAGTACTTC. Translated, it gives CASSLGQPYEQYF.

This chain links TRBV7-9 with TRBJ2-7; 8 bases agree with TRBD1. Per the germline V gene, CDR1 is SEHNR and CDR2 is FQNEAQ (reference sequence). The CDR3 consists of 15 residues. V was clipped by 1 base and J by 3 bases; unmatched bases: 5. For the CDR3, the DNA is TGTGCCAGCAGCTTAGGTGAGACAGGGGACTACGAGCAGTACTTC. This encodes CASSLGETGDYEQYF.

This clone was recorded a few times. V usage is TRBV4-1 and J usage is TRBJ2-7, with D unresolved. The CDR3 totals 14 residues. CDR1 and CDR2 (germline): MGHRA, YSYEKL. Between the trimmed V and J ends, which lost 5 bases and 6 bases, there was a span of 17 bases. CDR3 nucleotide sequence: TGCGCCAGCAGCGAAGTGTACGAGGTGGGCGAGCAGTACTTC. Protein: CASSEVYEVGEQYF.

This chain connects TRBV28 to TRBJ1-2; D unclear. Germline CDR1 is MDHEN and CDR2 is SYDVKM. The length of the CDR3 is 13 residues. V gave up 5 bases and J gave up 4 bases, with 11 bases separating them. The DNA of the CDR3 is TGTGCCAGCAGTGTCGGACGGGGCTATGGCTACACCTTC. It translates to CASSVGRGYGYTF.

This clone was counted a few times. The chain employs TRBV4-2 and TRBJ2-7, with D perhaps TRBD2 (5 bases). Deletions cut 3 bases from V and 3 bases from J, with 12 bases between. Germline values: CDR1 LGHNA, CDR2 YNFKEQ. This CDR3 region has 14 residues. The CDR3 nucleotides are TGTGCCAGCAGCCAGGTGGGAGCTGGCTACGAGCAGTACTTC. Amino acids: CASSQVGAGYEQYF.

The chain carries TRBV27 and TRBJ2-7; D is uncertain. Germline V CDR1 and CDR2: MNHEY, SMNVEV (reference sequence). The CDR3 loop spans 12 amino acids. Trimming shortened V by 1 base and J by 6 bases, and 7 bases separated the two germline ends. In nucleotides, the CDR3 is TGTGCCAGCAGTTTATGGTCGGGCGAGCAGTACTTC. As protein: CASSLWSGEQYF.

The chain combines TRBV18 with TRBJ2-1, with TRBD2 matching over 8 bases. The V gene's germline CDR1 is KGHSH and CDR2 LQKENI. The CDR3 runs to 16 residues. V dropped 6 bases and J dropped 8; count of bases not matched to a gene: 15. DNA for the CDR3: TGTGCCAGCTCCTCCTATGTGGCGGGGGGTATTCATGAGCAGTTCTTC. This translates into CASSSYVAGGIHEQFF.

The V gene is TRBV7-9, the J gene TRBJ1-1, with a weak D call TRBD1 (5 bases). The CDR3 is 17 amino acids. V was trimmed by 2 bases and J by 3 bases, leaving 19 bases between them. The germline gives CDR1 SEHNR, CDR2 FQNEAQ (reference sequence). CDR3 coding DNA: TGTGCCAGCAGCTTACGTATACAGGCCCCTGGGGACACTGAAGCTTTCTTT. Translating gives CASSLRIQAPGDTEAFF.

V is TRBV15 and J is TRBJ1-5; D is uncertain. Germline V gene lookup returns CDR1 LNHNV and CDR2 YYDKDF (reference sequence). Trimming cost V 0 bases and J 9 bases, with 18 bases left between them. The CDR3 extends over 16 amino acids. The CDR3 region is CATSRDSGVSFGPQHF. Here the CDR3 DNA reads TGTGCCACCAGCAGAGATTCAGGTGTTTCGTTCGGGCCCCAGCATTTT.

The rearrangement links TRBV9 to TRBJ2-3; 10 nucleotides agree with TRBD2. Germline lookup yields CDR1 SGDLS and CDR2 YYNGEE. The CDR3 consists of 16 residues. Trimming cost V 3 bases and J 4 bases; bases outside gene matches: 8. This CDR3 reads CASSESGTSAADTQYF. CDR3 DNA: TGTGCCAGCAGCGAATCCGGGACTAGCGCCGCAGATACGCAGTATTTT. The full variable domain, completed using reference TRBV9 and TRBJ2-3, is DSGVTQTPKHLITATGQRVTLRCSPRSGDLSVYWYQQSLDQGLQFLIQYYNGEERAKGNILERFSAQQFPDLHSELNLSSLELGDSALYFCASSESGTSAADTQYFGPGTRLTVL.

V is TRBV10-2 and J is TRBJ2-7, with 14 bases matching TRBD2. The CDR3 sequence is 16 residues long. Germline V gives CDR1 WSHSY, CDR2 SAAADI. Unmatched junction bases numbered 6, after V lost 6 bases and J lost 2 bases. CDR3 bases: TGCGCCAGCAGAGAAGGGACTAGCGGGGGAACCTACGAGCAGTACTTC. It yields the protein CASREGTSGGTYEQYF.

The gene calls are TRBV11-1 and TRBJ1-2, with a tentative D call TRBD1 (5 bases). Germline V lookup: CDR1 SGHAT, CDR2 FQDESV (reference sequence). CDR3 length: 14 residues. Trimming left V 0 bases short and J 2 bases short, with 7 bases between. CDR3 in amino acids: CASSLAGPNYGYTF. The CDR3 region has the DNA TGTGCCAGCAGCTTAGCGGGACCGAACTATGGCTACACCTTC. Full variable domain (remainder filled in from reference TRBV11-1 and TRBJ1-2): EAEVAQSPRYKITEKSQAVAFWCDPISGHATLYWYRQILGQGPELLVQFQDESVVDDSQLPKDRFSAERLKGVDSTLKIQPAELGDSAMYLCASSLAGPNYGYTFGSGTRLTVV.

The V call is TRBV5-3, the J call TRBJ1-1; TRBD1 is a possible D gene (6 bases). TRBV5-3 counts as an open reading frame of uncertain function. CDR3 length: 16 amino acids. V shed 0 bases and J shed 1 base, with 13 bases lying between them. CDR3: CARSLGRGGGNTEAFF. In DNA, the CDR3 is TGTGCCAGAAGCTTGGGCAGGGGAGGCGGGAACACTGAAGCTTTCTTT.

The chain recombines TRBV7-3 with TRBJ2-6; D is possibly TRBD1 or TRBD2 (6 bases each). The V and J ends lost 5 bases and 3 bases respectively, with 14 bases between them. Germline V gives CDR1 SGHTA, CDR2 FQGTGA. This CDR3 has 16 amino acids. The CDR3 nucleotides read TGTGCCAGCAGCATGACGGGGGCGGGTGGGGCCAACGTCCTGACTTTC. The encoded protein is CASSMTGAGGANVLTF.